The 3 T cell receptor beta chains below all came from one sample that was sequenced in a study of molecular identifiers for immune sequencing clone quantification. TCRdb re-derived calls from the PCR reads in MiXCR, one entry per CDR3 protein. The table includes 9,500 to 15,000 distinct CDR3 sequences, more than 15% detected once. Sequenced material: naive CD8+ T cells from blood, with Jurkat cell RNA spiked in. Stated subset: FACS-sorted CD8+CD4-CCR7+CD45RA+ naive T cells. Receptors originate from a human donor in good health. Some libraries in this study had Jurkat cell RNA spiked in.

This clonotype is judged medium-sized. The V gene is TRBV7-2, the J gene TRBJ1-1, with D perhaps matching TRBD1 (6 bases). V lost 3 bases and J 1 base, leaving 9 bases between the germline ends. The CDR3 consists of 14 residues. Germline V gene data show CDR1 as SGHTA and CDR2 as FQGNSA. In nucleotides, the CDR3 is TGTGCCAGCAGCTTTAGGGGGACGAACACTGAAGCTTTCTTT. It encodes CASSFRGTNTEAFF.

This clonotype was detected many times. The CDR3 nucleotides read TGCAGTGCTGTAGACAGGGGACTCTCCTACGAGCAGTACTTC. Encoded protein: CSAVDRGLSYEQYF. This chain joins TRBV20-1 and TRBJ2-7; 8 bases agree with TRBD1. Germline CDR1 is DFQATT and CDR2 is SNEGSKA (reference sequence). The V segment lost 5 bases and the J segment 0 bases; nucleotides outside the gene matches: 6. This CDR3 has 14 residues.

Sample share makes this clonotype medium-sized. The chain couples TRBV4-1 to TRBJ2-7, with D possibly matching TRBD1 (6 bases). Germline assignment: CDR1 MGHRA and CDR2 YSYEKL. The CDR3 consists of 15 residues. V lost 4 bases, J lost 3 bases, and 16 bases lay in between. CDR3 sequence: CASSPRQARYYEQYF. In DNA, the CDR3 is TGCGCCAGCAGCCCACGACAGGCACGTTACTACGAGCAGTACTTC.